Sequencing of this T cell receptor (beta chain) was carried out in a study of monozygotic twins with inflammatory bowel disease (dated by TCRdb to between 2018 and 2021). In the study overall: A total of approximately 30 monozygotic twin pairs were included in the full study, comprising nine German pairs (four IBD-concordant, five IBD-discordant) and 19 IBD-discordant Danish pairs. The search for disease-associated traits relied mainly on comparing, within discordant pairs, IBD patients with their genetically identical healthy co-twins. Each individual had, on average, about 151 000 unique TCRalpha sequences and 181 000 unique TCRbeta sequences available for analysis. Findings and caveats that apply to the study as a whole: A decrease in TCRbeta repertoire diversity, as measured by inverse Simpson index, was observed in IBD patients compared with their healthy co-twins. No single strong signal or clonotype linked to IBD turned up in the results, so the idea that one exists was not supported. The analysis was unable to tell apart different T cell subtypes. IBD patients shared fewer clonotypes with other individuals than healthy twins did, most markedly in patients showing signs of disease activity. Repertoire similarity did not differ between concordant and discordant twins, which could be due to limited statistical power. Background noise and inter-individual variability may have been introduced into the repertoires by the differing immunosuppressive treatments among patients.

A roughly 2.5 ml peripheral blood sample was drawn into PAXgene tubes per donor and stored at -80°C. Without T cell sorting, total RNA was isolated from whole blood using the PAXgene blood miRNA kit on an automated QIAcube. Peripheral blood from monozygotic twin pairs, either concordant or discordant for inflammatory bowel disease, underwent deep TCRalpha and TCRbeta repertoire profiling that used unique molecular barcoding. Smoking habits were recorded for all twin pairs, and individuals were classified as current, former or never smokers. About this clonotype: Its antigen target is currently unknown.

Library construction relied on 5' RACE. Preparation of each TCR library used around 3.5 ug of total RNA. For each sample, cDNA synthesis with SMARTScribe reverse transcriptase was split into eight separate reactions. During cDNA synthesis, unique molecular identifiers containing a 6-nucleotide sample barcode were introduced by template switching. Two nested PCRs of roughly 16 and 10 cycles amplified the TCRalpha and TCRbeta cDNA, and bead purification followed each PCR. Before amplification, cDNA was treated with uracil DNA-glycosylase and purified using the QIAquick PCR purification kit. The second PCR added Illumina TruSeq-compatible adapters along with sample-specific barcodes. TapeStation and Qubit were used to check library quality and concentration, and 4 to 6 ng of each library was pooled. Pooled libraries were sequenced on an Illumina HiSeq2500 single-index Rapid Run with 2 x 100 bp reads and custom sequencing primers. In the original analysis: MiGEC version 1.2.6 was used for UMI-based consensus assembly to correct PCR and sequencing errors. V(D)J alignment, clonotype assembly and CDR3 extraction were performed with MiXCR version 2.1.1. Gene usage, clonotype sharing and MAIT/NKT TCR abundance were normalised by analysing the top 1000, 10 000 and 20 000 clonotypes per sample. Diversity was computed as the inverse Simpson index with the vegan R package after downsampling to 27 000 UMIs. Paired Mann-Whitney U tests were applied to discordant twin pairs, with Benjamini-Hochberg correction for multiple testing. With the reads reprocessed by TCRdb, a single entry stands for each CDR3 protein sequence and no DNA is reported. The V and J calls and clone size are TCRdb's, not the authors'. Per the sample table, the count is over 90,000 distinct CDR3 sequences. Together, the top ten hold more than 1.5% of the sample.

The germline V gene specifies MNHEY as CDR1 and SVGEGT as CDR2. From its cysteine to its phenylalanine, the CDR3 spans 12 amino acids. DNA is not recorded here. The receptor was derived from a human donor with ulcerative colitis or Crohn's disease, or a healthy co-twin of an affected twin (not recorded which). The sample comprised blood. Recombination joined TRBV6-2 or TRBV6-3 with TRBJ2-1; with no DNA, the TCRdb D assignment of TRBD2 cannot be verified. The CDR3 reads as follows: CASEGARSEQFF.